These 11 T cell receptor beta chains were all obtained from the same sample, sequenced in a study of control samples from healthy donors and cancer patients. Using immunoSEQ multiplex PCR, the repertoire was profiled, and TCRdb retains in-frame clones only, with some absent. Of about 89,000 clones in the sample, 70% to 90% were seen once. The sample taken for sequencing was blood. All receptors come from a woman in her 40s in good health.

The chain couples TRBV4-1 to TRBJ2-1; D is undetermined. The V gene lost 0 bases and the J gene lost 4 bases, with 10 bases spanning the gap. This CDR3 is 15 amino acids long. Germline loops: CDR1 MGHRA, CDR2 YSYEKL. The CDR3 loop is CASSQDPEAYNEQFF. CDR3 DNA sequence: TGCGCCAGCAGCCAAGATCCAGAAGCTTACAATGAGCAGTTCTTC.

The chain uses TRBV9 and TRBJ2-3; 7 bases are shared with TRBD1. This CDR3 has 16 residues. V gave up 0 bases and J gave up 0 bases; unmatched junction bases: 4. Germline CDR1 SGDLS, CDR2 YYNGEE. The CDR3 bases are TGTGCCAGCAGCGTAGCGGACAGGCAAAGCACAGATACGCAGTATTTT. Translating it yields CASSVADRQSTDTQYF.

This chain links TRBV21-1 with TRBJ1-1; whether TRBD1, the table's D call, matches the DNA was not checked. TRBV21-1 is a documented pseudogene. The CDR3 contains 15 residues. This CDR3 reads CASSNGTDMNTEAFF. The CDR3 bases are TGTGCCAGCAGTAACGGGACAGACATGAACACTGAAGCTTTCTTT.

The chain carries TRBV18 and TRBJ1-1; D call uncertain. CDR1 and CDR2 (germline): KGHSH, LQKENI. The CDR3 length is 12 residues. V was clipped by 8 bases and J by 5 bases, with 12 bases between them. The CDR3 loop is CASIGPGTEAFF. The DNA of the CDR3 is TGTGCCAGCATAGGTCCGGGAACTGAAGCTTTCTTT.

This rearrangement joins TRBV6-6 to TRBJ1-1; 10 bases map to TRBD1. V was pared by 11 bases and J by 2 bases, with 8 bases of the junction left unmatched. The CDR3 is 14 residues long. Germline V lookup: CDR1 MNHNY, CDR2 SVGAGI (reference sequence). For the CDR3, the DNA is TGTGCCGGACAAAGACAGGGGGCTAACACTGAAGCTTTCTTT. This gives the protein CAGQRQGANTEAFF.

This chain uses TRBV12-5 with TRBJ2-7, with 7 bases identical to TRBD1. The ends lost 0 bases at V and 2 bases at J; junction bases unmatched: 10. The CDR3 is 17 residues long. Germline lookup yields CDR1 LGHNT and CDR2 FRNRAP. This chain's CDR3 is CASGLVLGTGVTYEQYF. The CDR3, as DNA: TGTGCTAGTGGTTTGGTACTCGGCACAGGGGTCACCTACGAGCAGTACTTC. Together with reference TRBV12-5 and TRBJ2-7, the CDR3 gives the full variable domain: DARVTQTPRHKVTEMGQEVTMRCQPILGHNTVFWYRQTMMQGLELLAYFRNRAPLDDSGMPKDRFSAEMPDATLATLKIQPSEPRDSAVYFCASGLVLGTGVTYEQYFGPGTRLTVT.

Notes on this clone: The same CDR3 arises from other DNA sequences in this sample as well. The chain links TRBV6-2 or TRBV6-3 to TRBJ1-5; no clear D. Trimming cost V 0 bases and J 7 bases, with 4 bases left between them. The CDR3 contains 12 residues. Germline V gives CDR1 MNHEY, CDR2 SVGEGT. The CDR3 nucleotides are TGTGCCAGCAGTTACTCGGTCCAGCCCCAGCATTTT. Its translation is CASSYSVQPQHF.

This chain connects TRBV5-4 to TRBJ1-2; 7 positions match TRBD1. Germline-derived CDR1 and CDR2 are SGHNT and YYREEE (reference sequence). CDR3 length: 15 amino acids. The ends lost 4 bases at V and 2 bases at J; junction bases unmatched: 8. CDR3 in DNA: TGTGCCAGCAGCCGAAACAGGGGAAGAAACTATGGCTACACCTTC. This sequence encodes CASSRNRGRNYGYTF.

J is TRBJ2-7 and V is TRBV7-3, with 9 nucleotides matching TRBD1. The CDR3 spans 13 residues. The germline V gene encodes CDR1 SGHTA and CDR2 FQGTGA. V dropped 5 bases and J dropped 4; count of bases not matched to a gene: 3. CDR3 sequence: CASSPGQGYEQYF. The CDR3 DNA is TGTGCCAGCAGCCCGGGACAGGGATACGAGCAGTACTTC.

The rearrangement joins TRBV4-3 to TRBJ2-1; 13 nucleotides line up with TRBD2. V lost 1 base to trimming and J lost 10 bases; unmatched junction nucleotides: 10. This CDR3 comprises 17 residues. Per germline, CDR1 LGHNA and CDR2 YSLEER. The CDR3 protein is CASSQGSLGLAGDEQFF. The CDR3 bases are TGCGCCAGCAGCCAAGGTTCCCTAGGACTAGCGGGGGACGAGCAGTTCTTC.

The chain recombines TRBV19 with TRBJ2-1; D unresolved. The germline V gene has CDR1 LNHDA and CDR2 SQIVND (reference sequence). The CDR3 length is 14 residues. V was trimmed by 6 bases and J by 0 bases, leaving 9 bases between them. The CDR3 sequence is CASSKVSSYNEQFF. The CDR3 DNA follows: TGTGCCAGTAGCAAGGTGAGCTCCTACAATGAGCAGTTCTTC.